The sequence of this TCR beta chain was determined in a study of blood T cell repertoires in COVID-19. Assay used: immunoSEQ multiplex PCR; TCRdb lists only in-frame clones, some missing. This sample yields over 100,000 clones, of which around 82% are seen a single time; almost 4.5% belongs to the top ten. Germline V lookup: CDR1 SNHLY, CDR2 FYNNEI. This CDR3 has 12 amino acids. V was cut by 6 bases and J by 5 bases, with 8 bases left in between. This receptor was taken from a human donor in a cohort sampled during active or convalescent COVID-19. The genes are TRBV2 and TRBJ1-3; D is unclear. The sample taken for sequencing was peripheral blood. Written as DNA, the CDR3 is TGTGCCAGCAGCCTTGTTAGAAACACCATATATTTT. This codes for CASSLVRNTIYF.